One sample yielded the 4 T cell receptor beta chains listed below, sequenced in a study of blood T cell repertoires in COVID-19. The data were produced by immunoSEQ multiplex PCR, yet TCRdb's version contains in-frame clones alone and is incomplete. The sample yields roughly 360,000 clones, 87% seen once. The sequencing input was PBMCs or T cells enriched from blood (not recorded which). The receptor source for this set is a man aged 30 to 39 who had recovered from COVID-19.

The genes are TRBV7-9 and TRBJ1-3; 9 bases fit TRBD1. V trimming: 5 bases; J trimming: 8 bases; junction bases outside the gene matches: 7. The CDR3 contains 14 residues. Germline V gene lookup returns CDR1 SEHNR and CDR2 FQNEAQ (reference sequence). This chain's CDR3 is CASSDWTGEYTIYF. The CDR3 nucleotides are TGTGCCAGCAGCGACTGGACAGGGGAATACACCATATATTTT. Supplemented by reference TRBV7-9 and TRBJ1-3, the full variable domain reads DTGVSQNPRHKITKRGQNVTFRCDPISEHNRLYWYRQTLGQGPEFLTYFQNEAQLEKSRLLSDRFSAERPKGSFSTLEIQRTEQGDSAMYLCASSDWTGEYTIYFGEGSWLTVV.

The V gene is TRBV7-2, the J gene TRBJ1-2; D unresolved. The CDR3 loop spans 14 amino acids. The V gene lost 3 bases and the J gene lost 6 bases, with 14 bases spanning the gap. Germline CDR1 and CDR2: SGHTA and FQGNSA. In DNA, the CDR3 is TGTGCCAGCAGCTTCGGGGATAGGGTGCATGGCTACACCTTC. Its translation is CASSFGDRVHGYTF.

This clone was counted once. This sequence joins TRBV19 and TRBJ1-5; D is unclear. Trimming left V 5 bases short and J 5 bases short, with 10 bases between. The germline gives CDR1 LNHDA, CDR2 SQIVND (reference sequence). The CDR3 is made up of 13 amino acids. CDR3 protein: CASSSGSDQPQHF. The CDR3, as DNA: TGTGCCAGTAGTTCGGGGTCGGATCAGCCCCAGCATTTT.

In nucleotides, the CDR3 is TGCGCCAGCAGTCAGATGGGACAGGCCTACGAGCAGTACTTC. It encodes CASSQMGQAYEQYF. The chain recombines TRBV5-1 with TRBJ2-7; TRBD1 matches 8 bases. CDR1 SGHRS and CDR2 YFSETQ come from the germline V gene. Losses at the gene ends were 5 bases for V and 2 bases for J; bases not matched to a gene: 6. The CDR3 totals 14 residues.